The text below deals with one TCR beta chain. This clone turned up a few times. The specificity of this receptor is unknown. There are no base qualities to consult, and no much larger clone falls within one base. The entry originates in a study of CD8+ T cells in alopecia areata (dated by TCRdb to the late 2010s). Broadly, across the study: The treated patients took part in an open-label pilot trial in which moderate-to-severe alopecia areata was treated with oral tofacitinib at 5 to 10 mg twice daily. Patients received tofacitinib for 6 to 18 months and were then followed off drug for 6 months to check for delayed response and recurrence. For the treated patients, the SALT score, which quantifies what percentage of scalp surface area is affected, served as the measure of disease severity. To study T cell clonal expansion in alopecia areata, the researchers applied high-throughput TCRbeta sequencing to both the C3H/HeJ mouse model and human patients. On the human side, TCRbeta sequencing was run on scalp tissue and on sorted CD4+ and CD8+ peripheral blood T cells from healthy controls and from alopecia areata patients with either patchy or totalis/universalis disease. Patients on tofacitinib were biopsied at baseline and after 4 and 24 weeks of treatment, and several of the patients also had a later scalp biopsy. Clonality in the scalp was compared among normal scalp (n=4), patchy alopecia areata scalp (n=8), and alopecia totalis/universalis scalp (n=8). RNA was obtained with the PAXgene miRNA kit for fixed scalp, the miRNeasy kit for PBMCs, and the RNeasy kit for mouse skin. Amplification of TCRbeta CDR3 regions was done by immunoSEQ multiplex PCR using 35 Vbeta forward primers and 13 Jbeta reverse primers.

The protocol used for the library was the immunoSEQ multiplex PCR assay. RNA was extracted from all samples and reverse transcribed into cDNA as template for TCR sequencing. SuperScript III was used for first-strand cDNA synthesis, primed with a 2:1 mix of oligo-dT and random hexamers. A synthetic immune receptor repertoire was used to measure amplification bias, and any remaining bias was corrected computationally. The original pipeline was this. Raw reads were preprocessed to remove errors, and CDR3 was defined according to IMGT conventions as the region from the conserved cysteine to phenylalanine. Clonality was computed as 1 minus the Shannon entropy, with the entropy normalized by log2 of the number of productive unique TCRs. CD4 or CD8 identity of scalp clones was inferred by cross-referencing scalp TCRbeta sequences with sorted blood CD4 and CD8 repertoires. As stored in TCRdb, this immuneACCESS dataset retains in-frame rearrangements with V and J assigned. A fraction of the clones does not appear; measured against another copy, unresolved V genes explain less than half of the discrepancy, and the remainder lacks a known reason. V and J calls and clone size are given by that table; D and trimming were obtained from the DNA. The sample profile shows more than 150,000 clones; approximately 49% of them were found once. The top ten clonotypes cover 10% of the sample.

The treatment or condition label here, explained by the study, means: oral pan-JAK inhibitor, 5-10 mg twice daily. From alopecia areata patients, peripheral blood was collected along with lesional scalp punch biopsies. PBMCs were isolated by density centrifugation and stained for CD3, CD4 and CD8, and CD4+ and CD8+ T cells were sorted on a FACSAria. The junction shows trimming of 6 bases on V and 1 base on J, plus 7 bases between the germline ends. The CDR3 sequence holds 11 residues, the cysteine and phenylalanine included. Of the read, only the CDR3 DNA is kept; its 33 bases are in frame from base 1. The germline V gene (reference sequence) specifies DFQATT as CDR1 and SNEGSKA as CDR2. Study-wide conclusions, independent of this receptor: Because the treated cohort was small and had only one nonresponder, larger studies are needed to examine links between baseline CD8+ expansion and response. During tofacitinib treatment, many expanded lesional clones remained in scalp and blood, and this persistence may partly explain relapse after treatment is stopped. TCR sequences shared between patients were less clear than in mice, possibly partly because of HLA diversity in the patient population. Tofacitinib significantly decreased scalp clonality and the number of expanded CD8+ clones among the top 100 scalp clones. Scalp TCR repertoire analysis is complicated because resident alphabeta T cells in normal human skin are also sequenced, whereas mouse skin is dominated by gammadelta T cells. Higher clonality and more expanded CD8+ clones were observed in lesional scalp than in normal scalp, particularly in alopecia totalis/universalis, a finding suggestive of antigenic drive.

The receptor comes from a human donor with alopecia areata. This receptor chain uses TRBV20-1 and TRBJ2-7, with the D gene call left open. Sequencing used CD8+ T cells sorted from blood, obtained at week 52, from a patient treated with tofacitinib. CDR3 protein: CSAEKSYEQYF. The sequence in DNA is TGCAGTGCCGAGAAATCCTACGAGCAGTACTTC.